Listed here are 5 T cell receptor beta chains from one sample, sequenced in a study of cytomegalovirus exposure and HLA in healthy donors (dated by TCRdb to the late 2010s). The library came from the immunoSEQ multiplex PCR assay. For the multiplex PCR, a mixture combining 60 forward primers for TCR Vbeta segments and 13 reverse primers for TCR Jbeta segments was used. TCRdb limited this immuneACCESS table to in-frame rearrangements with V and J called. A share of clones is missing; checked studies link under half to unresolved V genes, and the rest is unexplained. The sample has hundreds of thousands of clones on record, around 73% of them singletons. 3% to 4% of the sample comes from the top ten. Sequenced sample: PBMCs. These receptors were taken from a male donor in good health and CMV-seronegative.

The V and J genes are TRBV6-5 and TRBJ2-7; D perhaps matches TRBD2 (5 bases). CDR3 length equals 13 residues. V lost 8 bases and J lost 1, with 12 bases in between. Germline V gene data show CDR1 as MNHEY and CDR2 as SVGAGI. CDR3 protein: CASSSRGSYEQYF. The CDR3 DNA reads TGTGCCAGCTCAAGCCGGGGATCCTACGAGCAGTACTTC.

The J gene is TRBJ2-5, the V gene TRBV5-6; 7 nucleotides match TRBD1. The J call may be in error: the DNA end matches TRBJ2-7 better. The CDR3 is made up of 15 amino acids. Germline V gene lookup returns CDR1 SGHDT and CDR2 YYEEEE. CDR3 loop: CASSYPGTASYEQYF. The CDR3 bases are TGTGCCAGCAGCTACCCCGGGACAGCGTCATACGAGCAGTACTTC.

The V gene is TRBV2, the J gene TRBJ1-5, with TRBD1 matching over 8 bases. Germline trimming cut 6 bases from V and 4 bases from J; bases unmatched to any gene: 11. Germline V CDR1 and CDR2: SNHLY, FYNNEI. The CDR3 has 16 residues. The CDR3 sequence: CASRRARQGQNQPQHF. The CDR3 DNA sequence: TGTGCCAGCAGAAGGGCGAGACAGGGGCAAAATCAGCCCCAGCATTTT.

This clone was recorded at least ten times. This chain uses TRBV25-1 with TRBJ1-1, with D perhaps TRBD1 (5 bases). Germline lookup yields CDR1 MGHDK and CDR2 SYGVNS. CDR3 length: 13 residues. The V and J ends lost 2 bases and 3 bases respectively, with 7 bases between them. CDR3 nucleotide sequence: TGTGCCAGCAGTGAACAGGGATACACTGAAGCTTTCTTT. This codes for CASSEQGYTEAFF.

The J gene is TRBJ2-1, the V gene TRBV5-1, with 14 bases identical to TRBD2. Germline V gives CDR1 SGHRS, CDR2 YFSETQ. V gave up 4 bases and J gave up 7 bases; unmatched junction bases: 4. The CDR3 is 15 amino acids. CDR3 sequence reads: CASSSGTSGRNEQFF. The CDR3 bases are TGCGCCAGCAGCAGCGGGACTAGCGGGAGAAATGAGCAGTTCTTC.